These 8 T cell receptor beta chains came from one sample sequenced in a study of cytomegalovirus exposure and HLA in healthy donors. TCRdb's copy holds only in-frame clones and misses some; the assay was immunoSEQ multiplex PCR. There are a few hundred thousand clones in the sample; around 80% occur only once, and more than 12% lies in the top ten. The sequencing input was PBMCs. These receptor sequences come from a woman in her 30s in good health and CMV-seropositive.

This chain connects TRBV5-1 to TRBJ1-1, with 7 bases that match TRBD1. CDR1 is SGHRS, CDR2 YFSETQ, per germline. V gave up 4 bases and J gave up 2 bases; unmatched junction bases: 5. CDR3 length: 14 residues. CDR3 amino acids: CASSARQGNTEAFF. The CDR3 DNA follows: TGCGCCAGCAGCGCGAGACAGGGTAACACTGAAGCTTTCTTT.

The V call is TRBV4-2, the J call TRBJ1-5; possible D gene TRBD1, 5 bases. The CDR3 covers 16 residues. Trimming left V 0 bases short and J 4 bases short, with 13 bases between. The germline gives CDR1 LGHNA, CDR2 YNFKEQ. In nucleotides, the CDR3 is TGTGCCAGCAGCCAAGAGGTAACAGGTCTAAATCAGCCCCAGCATTTT. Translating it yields CASSQEVTGLNQPQHF.

The DNA for the CDR3 is TGTGCCAGCAGTTGGGGCCACAGCTACGAGCAGTACTTC. Translated, it gives CASSWGHSYEQYF. The chain recombines TRBV6-5 with TRBJ2-7, with D tentatively TRBD1 (5 bases). The length of the CDR3 is 13 residues. Germline values: CDR1 MNHEY, CDR2 SVGAGI. V was shortened by 4 bases and J by 3 bases, with 10 bases between the two germline ends.

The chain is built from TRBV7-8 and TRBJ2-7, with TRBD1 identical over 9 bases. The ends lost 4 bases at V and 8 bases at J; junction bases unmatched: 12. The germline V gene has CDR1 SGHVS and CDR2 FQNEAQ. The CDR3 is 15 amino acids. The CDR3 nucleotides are TGTGCCAGCAGCTCACGGGACAGGGAATCTACGAAGCAGTACTTC. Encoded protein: CASSSRDRESTKQYF.

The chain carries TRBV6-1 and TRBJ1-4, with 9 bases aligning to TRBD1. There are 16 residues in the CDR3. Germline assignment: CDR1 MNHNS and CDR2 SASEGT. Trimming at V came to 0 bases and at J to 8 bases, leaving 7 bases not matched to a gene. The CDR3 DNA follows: TGTGCCAGCAGTGAAGCCTCGGGACAGGGATTGGAAAAACTGTTTTTT. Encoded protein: CASSEASGQGLEKLFF.

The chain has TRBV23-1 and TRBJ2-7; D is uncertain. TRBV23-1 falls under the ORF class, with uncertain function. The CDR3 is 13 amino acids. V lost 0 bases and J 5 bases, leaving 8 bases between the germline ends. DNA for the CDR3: TGCGCCAGCAGTCAATCTACTCGGAACGAGCAGTACTTC. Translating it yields CASSQSTRNEQYF.

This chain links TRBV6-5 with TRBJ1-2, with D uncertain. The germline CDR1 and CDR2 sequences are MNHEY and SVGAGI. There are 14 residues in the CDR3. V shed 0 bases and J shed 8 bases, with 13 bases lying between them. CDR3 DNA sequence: TGTGCCAGCAGTTACTCCGATATCTTGGAGGGCTACACCTTC. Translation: CASSYSDILEGYTF.

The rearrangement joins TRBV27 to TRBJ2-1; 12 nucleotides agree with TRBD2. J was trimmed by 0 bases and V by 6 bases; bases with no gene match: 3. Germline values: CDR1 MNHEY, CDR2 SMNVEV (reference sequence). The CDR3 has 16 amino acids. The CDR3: CASRKTSGSSYNEQFF. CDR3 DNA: TGTGCCAGCAGGAAGACTAGCGGGAGCTCCTACAATGAGCAGTTCTTC.